The present TCR beta chain was sequenced within a study of beta chain features in type 1 diabetes. The study, taken as a whole, reports: A greater similarity of naive, central memory and Treg TCRB repertoires was seen among patients than among healthy donors. Moderate but significant shortening of TCRB CDR3s was recorded in all four CD4+ subsets from Type 1 diabetes patients.

V dropped 0 bases and J dropped 3 bases, with 4 bases sitting between them. Germline V gene lookup returns CDR1 SGHRS and CDR2 YFSETQ. The CDR3 runs to 12 residues. In the case of this clone: Antigen specificity is unknown.

TCRB transcripts that were expressed got sequenced, as all of the isolated RNA had been reverse transcribed. Profiled with immunoSEQ multiplex PCR; TCRdb holds only in-frame clones, not every one. The data contain over 300,000 clones, roughly a tenth of them singletons. V gene TRBV5-1 combines with J gene TRBJ2-7, with D unresolved. The TCR comes from a man aged 30-40 years with type 1 diabetes. Sequencing was done on a sample of central memory CD4+ T cells from blood. The CDR3 region is CASSLENYEQYF. CDR3 nucleotides: TGCGCCAGCAGCTTGGAAAACTACGAGCAGTACTTC.